This T cell receptor beta chain was obtained from a study of CD8+ T cells in alopecia areata. Study overall: After 6 to 18 months of tofacitinib, follow-up continued 6 months off drug. Study results and caveats: For baseline CD8+ expansion, any link to response stays uncertain with one nonresponder. In scalp, tofacitinib significantly decreased clonality and expanded CD8+ clones among the top 100.

On this clone: Antigen: not known.

Following RNA extraction, reverse transcription yielded cDNA that acted as the sequencing template. This table comes from immunoSEQ multiplex PCR, and its TCRdb copy is limited to in-frame clones, with some not included. The repertoire holds about 190,000 clones, with about three fifths as singletons. The V gene end was trimmed by 7 bases and the J gene end by 5 bases; junction bases not matched to a gene: 4. The CDR3 covers 13 residues. Germline V CDR1 and CDR2: SQVTM, ANQGSEA. Treatment reported: oral pan-JAK inhibitor, 5-10 mg twice daily. The chain employs TRBV29-1 and TRBJ2-2, with TRBD1 matching over 10 bases. This TCR was sampled from a human donor with alopecia areata. Sample: CD4+ T cells sorted from blood, taken at week 4, from a patient treated with tofacitinib. The CDR3: CSGGQGSTGELFF. CDR3 in DNA: TGCAGCGGGGGACAGGGGTCTACCGGGGAGCTGTTTTTT.